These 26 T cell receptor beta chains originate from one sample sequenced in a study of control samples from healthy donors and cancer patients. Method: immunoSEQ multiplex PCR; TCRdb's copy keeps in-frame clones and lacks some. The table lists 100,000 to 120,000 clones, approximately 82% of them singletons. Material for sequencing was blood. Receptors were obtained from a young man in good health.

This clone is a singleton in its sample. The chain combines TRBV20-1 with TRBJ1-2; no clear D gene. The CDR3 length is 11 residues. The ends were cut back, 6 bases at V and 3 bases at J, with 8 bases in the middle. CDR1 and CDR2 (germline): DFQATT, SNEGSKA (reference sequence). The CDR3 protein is CSANDDYGYTF. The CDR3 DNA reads TGCAGTGCGAACGACGACTATGGCTACACCTTC.

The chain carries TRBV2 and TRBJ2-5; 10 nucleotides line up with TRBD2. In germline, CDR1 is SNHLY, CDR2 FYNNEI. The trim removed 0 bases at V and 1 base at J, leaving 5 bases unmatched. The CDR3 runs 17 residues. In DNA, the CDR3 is TGTGCCAGCAGTGAAGCGATGTTAGCGGGGGGCCAAGAGACCCAGTACTTC. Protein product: CASSEAMLAGGQETQYF.

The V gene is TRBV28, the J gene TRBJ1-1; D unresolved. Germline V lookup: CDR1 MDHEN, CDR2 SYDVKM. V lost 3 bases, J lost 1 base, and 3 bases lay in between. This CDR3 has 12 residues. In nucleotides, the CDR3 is TGTGCCAGCAGTTTCGCGAACACTGAAGCTTTCTTT. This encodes CASSFANTEAFF.

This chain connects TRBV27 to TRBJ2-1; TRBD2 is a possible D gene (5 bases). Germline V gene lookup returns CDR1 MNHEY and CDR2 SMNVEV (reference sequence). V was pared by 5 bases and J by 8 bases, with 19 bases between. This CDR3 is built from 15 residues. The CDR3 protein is CASSLALPSLDEQFF. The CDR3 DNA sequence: TGTGCCAGCAGTCTTGCCCTCCCTAGCCTGGATGAGCAGTTCTTC.

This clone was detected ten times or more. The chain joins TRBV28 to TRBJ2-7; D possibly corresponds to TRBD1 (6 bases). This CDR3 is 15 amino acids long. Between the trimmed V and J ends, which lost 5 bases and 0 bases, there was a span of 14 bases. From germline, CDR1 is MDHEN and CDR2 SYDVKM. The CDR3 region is CASSPGQRNSYEQYF. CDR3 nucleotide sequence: TGTGCCAGCAGTCCCGGACAGAGAAACTCCTACGAGCAGTACTTC.

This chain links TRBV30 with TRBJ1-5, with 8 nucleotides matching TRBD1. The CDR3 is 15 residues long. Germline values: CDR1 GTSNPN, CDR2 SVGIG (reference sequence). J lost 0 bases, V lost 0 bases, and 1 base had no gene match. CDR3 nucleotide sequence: TGTGCCTGGAGTGTAGGACAGGGTAGCAATCAGCCCCAGCATTTT. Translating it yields CAWSVGQGSNQPQHF.

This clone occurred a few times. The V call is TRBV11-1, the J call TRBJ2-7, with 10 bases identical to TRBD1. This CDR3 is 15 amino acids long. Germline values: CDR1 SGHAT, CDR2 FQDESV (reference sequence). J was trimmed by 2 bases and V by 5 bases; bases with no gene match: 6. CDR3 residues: CASSPSGTGAYEQYF. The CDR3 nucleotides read TGTGCCAGCAGCCCCTCCGGGACAGGGGCCTACGAGCAGTACTTC. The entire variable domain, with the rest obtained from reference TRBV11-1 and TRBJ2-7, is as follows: EAEVAQSPRYKITEKSQAVAFWCDPISGHATLYWYRQILGQGPELLVQFQDESVVDDSQLPKDRFSAERLKGVDSTLKIQPAELGDSAMYLCASSPSGTGAYEQYFGPGTRLTVT.

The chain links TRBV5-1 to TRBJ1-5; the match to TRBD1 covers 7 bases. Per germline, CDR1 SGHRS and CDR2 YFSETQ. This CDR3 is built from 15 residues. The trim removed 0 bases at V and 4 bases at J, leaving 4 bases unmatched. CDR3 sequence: CASSLAGTANQPQHF. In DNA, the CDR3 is TGCGCCAGCAGCTTGGCCGGGACAGCGAATCAGCCCCAGCATTTT.

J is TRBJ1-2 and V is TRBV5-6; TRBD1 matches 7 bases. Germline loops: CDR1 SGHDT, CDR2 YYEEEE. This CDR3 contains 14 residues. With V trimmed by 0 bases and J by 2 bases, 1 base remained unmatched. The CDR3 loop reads CASSLGGGNYGYTF. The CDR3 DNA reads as TGTGCCAGCAGCTTGGGAGGGGGCAACTATGGCTACACCTTC.

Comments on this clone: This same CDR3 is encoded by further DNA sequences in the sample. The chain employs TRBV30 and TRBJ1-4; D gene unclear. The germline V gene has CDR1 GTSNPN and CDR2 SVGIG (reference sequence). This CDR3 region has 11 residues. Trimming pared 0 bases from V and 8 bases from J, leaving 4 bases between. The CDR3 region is CAWSVREKLFF. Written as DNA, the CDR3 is TGTGCCTGGAGTGTACGGGAAAAACTGTTTTTT.

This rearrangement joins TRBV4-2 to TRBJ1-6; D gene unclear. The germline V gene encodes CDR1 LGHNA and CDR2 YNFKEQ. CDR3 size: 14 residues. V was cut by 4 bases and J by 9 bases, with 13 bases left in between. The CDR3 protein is CASSRVKGGSPLHF. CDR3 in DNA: TGTGCCAGCAGCCGGGTAAAGGGTGGTTCACCCCTCCACTTT.

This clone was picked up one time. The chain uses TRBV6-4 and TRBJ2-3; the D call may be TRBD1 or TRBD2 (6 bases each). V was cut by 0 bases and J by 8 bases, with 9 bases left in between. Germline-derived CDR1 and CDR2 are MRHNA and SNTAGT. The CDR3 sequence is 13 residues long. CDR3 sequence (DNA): TGTGCCAGCAGTGACTCGTCGGGGGCTACGCAGTATTTT. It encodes CASSDSSGATQYF.

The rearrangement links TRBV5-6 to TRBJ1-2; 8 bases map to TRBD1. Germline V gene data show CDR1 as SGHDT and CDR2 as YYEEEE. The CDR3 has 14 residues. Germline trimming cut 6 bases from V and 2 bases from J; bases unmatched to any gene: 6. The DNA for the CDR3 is TGTGCCAGCAACCGGTACAGGGGGAACTATGGCTACACCTTC. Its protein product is CASNRYRGNYGYTF.

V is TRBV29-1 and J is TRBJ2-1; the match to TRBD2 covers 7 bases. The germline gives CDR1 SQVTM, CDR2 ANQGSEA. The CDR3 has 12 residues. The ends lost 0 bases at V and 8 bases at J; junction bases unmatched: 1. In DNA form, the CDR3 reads TGCAGCGTTGAAGAGGGGGGGGATGAGCAGTTCTTC. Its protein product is CSVEEGGDEQFF.

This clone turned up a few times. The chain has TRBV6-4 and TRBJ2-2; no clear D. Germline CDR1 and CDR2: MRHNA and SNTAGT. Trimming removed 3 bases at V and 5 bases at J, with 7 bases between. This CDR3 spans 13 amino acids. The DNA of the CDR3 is TGTGCCAGCAGTGAGTTAACTACCGGGGAGCTGTTTTTT. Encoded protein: CASSELTTGELFF.

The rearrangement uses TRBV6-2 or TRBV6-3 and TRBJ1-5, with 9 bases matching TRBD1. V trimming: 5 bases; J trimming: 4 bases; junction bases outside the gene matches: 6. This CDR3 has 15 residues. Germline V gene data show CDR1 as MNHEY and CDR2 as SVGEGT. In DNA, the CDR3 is TGTGCCAGCAGTAACGGGGGACAGGGTAATCAGCCCCAGCATTTT. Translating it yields CASSNGGQGNQPQHF.

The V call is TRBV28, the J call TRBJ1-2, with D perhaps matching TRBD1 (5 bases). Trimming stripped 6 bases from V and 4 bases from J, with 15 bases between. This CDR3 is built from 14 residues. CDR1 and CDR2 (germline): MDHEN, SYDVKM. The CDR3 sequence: CASSTGGRPYGYTF. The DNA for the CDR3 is TGTGCCAGCAGCACCGGGGGGAGACCCTATGGCTACACCTTC.

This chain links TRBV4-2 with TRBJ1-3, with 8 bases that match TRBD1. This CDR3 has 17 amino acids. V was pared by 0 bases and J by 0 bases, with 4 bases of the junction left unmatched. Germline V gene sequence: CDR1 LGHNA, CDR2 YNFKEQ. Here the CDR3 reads CASSQDIDRGSGNTIYF. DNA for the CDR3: TGTGCCAGCAGCCAAGATATTGACAGGGGCTCTGGAAACACCATATATTTT.

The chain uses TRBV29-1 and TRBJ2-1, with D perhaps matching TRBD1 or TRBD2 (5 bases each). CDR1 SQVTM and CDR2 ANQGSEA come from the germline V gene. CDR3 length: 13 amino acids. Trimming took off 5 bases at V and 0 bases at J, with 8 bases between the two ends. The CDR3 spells CSVRDDSYNEQFF. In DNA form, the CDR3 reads TGCAGCGTTCGGGACGACTCCTACAATGAGCAGTTCTTC.

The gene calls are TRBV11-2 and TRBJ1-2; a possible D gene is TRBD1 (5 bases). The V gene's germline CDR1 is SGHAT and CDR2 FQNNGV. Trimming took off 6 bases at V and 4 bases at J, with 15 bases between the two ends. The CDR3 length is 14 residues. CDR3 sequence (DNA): TGTGCCAGCAGGCCGACGTTCGGGGGCTATGGCTACACCTTC. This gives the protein CASRPTFGGYGYTF.

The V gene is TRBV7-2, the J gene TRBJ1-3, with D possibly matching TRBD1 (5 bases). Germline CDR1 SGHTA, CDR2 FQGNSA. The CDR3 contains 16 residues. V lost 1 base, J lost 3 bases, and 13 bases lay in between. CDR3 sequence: CASSLESGRGGNTIYF. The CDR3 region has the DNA TGTGCCAGCAGCTTAGAGTCAGGGAGAGGTGGAAACACCATATATTTT.

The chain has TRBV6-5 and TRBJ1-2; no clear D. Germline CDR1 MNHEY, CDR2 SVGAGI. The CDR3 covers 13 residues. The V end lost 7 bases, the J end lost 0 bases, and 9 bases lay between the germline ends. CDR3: CASTLGANYGYTF. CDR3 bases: TGTGCCAGCACACTTGGGGCTAACTATGGCTACACCTTC.

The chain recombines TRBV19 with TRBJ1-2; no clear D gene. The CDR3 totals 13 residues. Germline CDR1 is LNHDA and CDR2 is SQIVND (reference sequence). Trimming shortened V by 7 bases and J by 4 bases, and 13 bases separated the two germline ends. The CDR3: CASTARPCYGYTF. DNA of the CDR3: TGTGCCAGTACAGCACGCCCTTGCTATGGCTACACCTTC.

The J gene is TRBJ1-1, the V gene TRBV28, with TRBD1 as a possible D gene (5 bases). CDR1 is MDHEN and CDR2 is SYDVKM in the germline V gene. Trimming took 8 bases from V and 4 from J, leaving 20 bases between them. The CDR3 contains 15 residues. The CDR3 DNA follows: TGTGCCAGCTATCCGGGGCGGGGAACAGTCACTGAAGCTTTCTTT. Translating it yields CASYPGRGTVTEAFF.

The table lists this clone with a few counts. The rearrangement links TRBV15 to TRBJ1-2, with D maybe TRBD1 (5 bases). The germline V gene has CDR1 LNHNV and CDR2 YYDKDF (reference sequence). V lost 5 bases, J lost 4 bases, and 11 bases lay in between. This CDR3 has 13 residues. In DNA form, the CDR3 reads TGTGCCACCAGCTTCCGGGACGGCTATGGCTACACCTTC. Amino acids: CATSFRDGYGYTF.

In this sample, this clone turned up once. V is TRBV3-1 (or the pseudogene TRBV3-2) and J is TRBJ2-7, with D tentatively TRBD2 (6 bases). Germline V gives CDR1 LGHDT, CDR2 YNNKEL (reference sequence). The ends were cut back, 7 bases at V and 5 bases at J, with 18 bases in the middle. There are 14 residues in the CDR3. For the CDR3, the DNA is TGTGCCAGCACCCTCGGAGGGGTCCAAAACGAGCAGTACTTC. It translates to CASTLGGVQNEQYF.